This TCR beta chain was identified during a study of OX40 agonist ivuxolimab in advanced cancers. Whole-study findings and limits: CD4+ and CD8+ blood T cells expanded clonally by week 6 at 0.1 to 3.0 mg/kg.

On this clone: No antigen is known for it.

TCRdb's copy holds only in-frame clones and misses some; the assay was immunoSEQ multiplex PCR. This table holds roughly 76,000 clones, approximately 90% found once. Trimming shortened V by 2 bases and J by 0 bases, and 14 bases separated the two germline ends. Germline V gene sequence: CDR1 MNHGY, CDR2 SVAAGI. This CDR3 spans 18 amino acids. The chain has TRBV6-9 and TRBJ2-6, with a possible D match to TRBD1 (6 bases). The sequence was collected from an adult with an advanced solid tumor such as melanoma, head and neck, liver or kidney cancer. The sequences come from CD4+ or CD8+ T cells sorted from blood, collected in a trial of the OX40 agonist ivuxolimab. CDR3 loop: CASSYRAGALSGANVLTF. DNA of the CDR3: TGTGCCAGCAGTTATCGTGCAGGGGCCCTCTCTGGGGCCAACGTCCTGACTTTC.